This T cell receptor beta chain is from a study of blood T cell repertoires in COVID-19. Across the whole study: Sites in the United States, Italy and Spain provided acute and convalescent COVID-19 samples. Sources were T cells, B-cell-depleted T cells, or PBMCs; the material itself was cDNA or gDNA.

Trimming at V came to 5 bases and at J to 2 bases, leaving 22 bases not matched to a gene. CDR3 size: 20 residues. Per the germline V gene, CDR1 is MDHEN and CDR2 is SYDVKM. Ages ranged from about 18 to 89 years, with residence in around 24 US areas. During the 2 weeks before they entered the study, exposed participants had met someone with a PCR-confirmed or clinician-diagnosed COVID-19 case. Data came from immunoSEQ multiplex PCR; TCRdb stores just in-frame clones and leaves some out. The sample consists of 300,000 to 450,000 clones, roughly 90% of them appearing once. The TCR sequence derives from a woman in her 30s who had been exposed to COVID-19. The V gene is TRBV28, the J gene TRBJ2-7; 9 positions match TRBD1. Sample: PBMCs or T cells enriched from blood (not recorded which). Here the CDR3 reads CASSHIPGQGSSGPAYEQYF. For the CDR3, the DNA is TGTGCCAGCAGTCACATTCCGGGACAGGGTTCTAGCGGACCAGCCTACGAGCAGTACTTC.